This is a list of T cell receptor beta chains from one sample in a study of cytomegalovirus exposure and HLA in healthy donors. Assay used: immunoSEQ multiplex PCR; TCRdb lists only in-frame clones, some missing. The sample yields tens of thousands of clones, 65% to 75% seen once. The sequencing input was PBMCs. These receptors were collected from a man between 40 and 49 years old in good health and CMV-seropositive. The CDR3 runs from the conserved cysteine through the conserved F or W. The order of the fields is V gene, clone size, D gene, J gene, CDR3 length, CDR3 protein, CDR3 DNA. The D gene is left open where the match is weak. Expanded clones get a size class; other rows say once, few or many, or leave the size out.

TRBV11-2	few	NA	TRBJ2-1	12	CASSLGSNEQFF	TGTGCCAGCAGCTTAGGCAGCAATGAGCAGTTCTTC
TRBV19	NA	TRBD1	TRBJ2-1	16	CASSARDRENRNEQFF	TGTGCCAGTAGCGCCCGGGACAGGGAAAATAGGAATGAGCAGTTCTTC
TRBV28	NA	TRBD1	TRBJ1-5	14	CASLPGGSNQPQHF	TGTGCCAGCTTGCCAGGGGGGAGCAATCAGCCCCAGCATTTT
TRBV30	NA	NA	TRBJ1-2	12	CAWSRGGYGYTF	TGTGCCTGGAGTAGGGGGGGTTATGGCTACACCTTC
TRBV5-1	few	NA	TRBJ2-7	13	CASRTGGGPEQYF	TGCGCCAGCAGAACAGGGGGGGGCCCCGAGCAGTACTTC
TRBV7-8	NA	TRBD2	TRBJ2-3	15	CASSLGGRGTDTQYF	TGTGCCAGCAGCTTAGGCGGGAGGGGAACAGATACGCAGTATTTT
TRBV6-6	NA	NA	TRBJ1-2	12	CASSGLYYGYTF	TGTGCCTCTTCAGGCCTTTACTATGGCTACACCTTC
TRBV5-4	NA	NA	TRBJ2-1	15	CASSGGTATYNEQFF	TGTGCCAGCAGCGGCGGGACGGCAACCTACAATGAGCAGTTCTTC
TRBV5-1	NA	NA	TRBJ1-4	13	CASSLNSNEKLFF	TGCGCCAGCAGCTTGAACAGTAATGAAAAACTGTTTTTT
TRBV6-5	NA	TRBD1	TRBJ1-5	15	CASRQTGANNQPQHF	TGTGCCAGCAGACAGACAGGGGCGAACAATCAGCCCCAGCATTTT
TRBV14	NA	TRBD1	TRBJ2-7	14	CASSQGRGLYEQYF	TGTGCCAGCAGCCAAGGCAGGGGGCTTTACGAGCAGTACTTC
TRBV27	NA	TRBD2	TRBJ2-3	16	CASNLLAGGGADTQYF	TGTGCCAGCAACCTTCTAGCGGGAGGGGGAGCAGATACGCAGTATTTT
TRBV5-1	once	NA	TRBJ2-3	13	CASSLSTGATQYF	TGCGCCAGCAGCTTGTCTACAGGTGCTACGCAGTATTTT
TRBV2	NA	NA	TRBJ1-2	13	CASSGEGEYGYTF	TGTGCCAGCAGTGGAGAAGGAGAATATGGCTACACCTTC
TRBV5-1	NA	TRBD1	TRBJ2-3	15	CASIPGTGTSDTQYF	TGCGCCAGCATCCCCGGGACAGGGACATCAGATACGCAGTATTTT
TRBV7-7	NA	NA	TRBJ2-3	14	CASSPGGQADTQYF	TGTGCTAGCAGCCCAGGGGGGCAAGCAGATACGCAGTATTTT
TRBV4-2	NA	NA	TRBJ1-2	17	CASSQATVPGTNYGYTF	TGTGCCAGCAGCCAAGCCACGGTTCCAGGTACTAACTATGGCTACACCTTC
TRBV28	NA	TRBD1	TRBJ2-3	14	CASLGTGGPDTQYF	TGTGCCAGCCTTGGGACAGGGGGCCCAGATACGCAGTATTTT